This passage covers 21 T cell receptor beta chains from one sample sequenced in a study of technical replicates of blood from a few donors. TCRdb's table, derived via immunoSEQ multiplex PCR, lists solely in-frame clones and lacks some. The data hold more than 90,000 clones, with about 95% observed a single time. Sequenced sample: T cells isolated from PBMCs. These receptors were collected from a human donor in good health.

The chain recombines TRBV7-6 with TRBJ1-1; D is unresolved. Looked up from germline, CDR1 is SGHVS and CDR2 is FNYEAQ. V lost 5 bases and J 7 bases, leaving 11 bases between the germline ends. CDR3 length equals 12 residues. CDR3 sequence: CASSPTDYEAFF. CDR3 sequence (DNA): TGTGCCAGCAGCCCGACCGACTATGAAGCTTTCTTT.

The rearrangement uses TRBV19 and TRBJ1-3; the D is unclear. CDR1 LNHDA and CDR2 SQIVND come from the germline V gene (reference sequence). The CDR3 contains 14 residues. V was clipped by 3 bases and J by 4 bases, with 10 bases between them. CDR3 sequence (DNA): TGTGCCAGTAGTATGAAGGAGAAAGGAAACACCATATATTTT. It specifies CASSMKEKGNTIYF.

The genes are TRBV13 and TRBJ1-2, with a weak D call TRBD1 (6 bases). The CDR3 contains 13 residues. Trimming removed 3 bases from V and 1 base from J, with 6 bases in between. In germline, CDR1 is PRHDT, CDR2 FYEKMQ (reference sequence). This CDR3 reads CASSLDSNYGYTF. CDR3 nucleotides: TGTGCCAGCAGCTTGGACAGTAACTATGGCTACACCTTC.

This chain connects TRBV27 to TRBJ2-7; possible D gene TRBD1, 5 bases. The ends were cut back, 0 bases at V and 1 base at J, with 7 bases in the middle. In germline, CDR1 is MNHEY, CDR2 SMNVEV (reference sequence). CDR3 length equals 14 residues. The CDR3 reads CASSLSTASYEQYF. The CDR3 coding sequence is TGTGCCAGCAGTTTATCGACAGCTTCCTACGAGCAGTACTTC.

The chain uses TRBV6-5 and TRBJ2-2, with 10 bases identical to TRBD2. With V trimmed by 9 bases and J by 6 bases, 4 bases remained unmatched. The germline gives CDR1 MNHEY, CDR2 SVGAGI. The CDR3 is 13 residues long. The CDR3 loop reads CARQREGPGELFF. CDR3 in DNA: TGTGCCAGACAGCGGGAGGGCCCCGGGGAGCTGTTTTTT.

The CDR3, as DNA: TGTGCCTGGAGTGTACGGGATCAGCCCCAGCATTTT. Its protein is CAWSVRDQPQHF. V and J are TRBV30 and TRBJ1-5; D is undetermined. Germline V gene sequence: CDR1 GTSNPN, CDR2 SVGIG (reference sequence). The CDR3 is made up of 12 amino acids. V gave up 0 bases and J gave up 5 bases, with 5 bases separating them.

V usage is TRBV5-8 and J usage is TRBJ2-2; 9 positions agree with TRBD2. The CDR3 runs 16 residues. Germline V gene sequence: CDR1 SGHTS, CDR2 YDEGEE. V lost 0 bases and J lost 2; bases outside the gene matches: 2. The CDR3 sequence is CASSLVREGNTGELFF. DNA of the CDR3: TGTGCCAGCAGCTTGGTGCGGGAGGGAAACACCGGGGAGCTGTTTTTT.

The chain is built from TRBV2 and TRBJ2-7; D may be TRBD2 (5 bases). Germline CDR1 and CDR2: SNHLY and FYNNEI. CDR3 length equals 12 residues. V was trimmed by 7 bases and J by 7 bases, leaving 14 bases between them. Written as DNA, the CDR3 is TGTGCCAGCACGGACCCGTCGGGGGAGCAGTACTTC. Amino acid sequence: CASTDPSGEQYF.

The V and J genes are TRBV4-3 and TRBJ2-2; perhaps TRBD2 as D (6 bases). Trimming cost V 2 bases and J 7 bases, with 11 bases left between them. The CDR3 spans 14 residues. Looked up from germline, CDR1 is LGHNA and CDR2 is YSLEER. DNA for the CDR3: TGCGCCAGCAGCCAACAAATAGCGGACGGGGAGCTGTTTTTT. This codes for CASSQQIADGELFF.

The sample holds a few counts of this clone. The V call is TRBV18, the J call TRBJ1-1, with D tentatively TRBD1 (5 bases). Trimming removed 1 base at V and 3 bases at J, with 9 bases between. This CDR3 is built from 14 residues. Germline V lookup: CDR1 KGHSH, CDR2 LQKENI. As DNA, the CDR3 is TGTGCCAGCTCACCACAGGGGAGGGACACTGAAGCTTTCTTT. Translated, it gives CASSPQGRDTEAFF.

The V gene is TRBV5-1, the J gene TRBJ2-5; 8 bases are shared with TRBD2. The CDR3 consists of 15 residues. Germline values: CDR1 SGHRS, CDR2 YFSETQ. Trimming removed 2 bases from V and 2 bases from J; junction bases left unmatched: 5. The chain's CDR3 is CASSFTAGDQETQYF. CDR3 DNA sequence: TGCGCCAGCAGCTTTACAGCGGGGGATCAAGAGACCCAGTACTTC.

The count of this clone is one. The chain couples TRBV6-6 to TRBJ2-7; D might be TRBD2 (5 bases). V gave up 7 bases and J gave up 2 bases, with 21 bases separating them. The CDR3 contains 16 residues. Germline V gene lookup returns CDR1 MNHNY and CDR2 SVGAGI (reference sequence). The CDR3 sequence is CASTTTNEDSAYEQYF. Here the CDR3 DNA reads TGTGCCAGCACCACAACGAACGAGGACTCTGCCTACGAGCAGTACTTC.

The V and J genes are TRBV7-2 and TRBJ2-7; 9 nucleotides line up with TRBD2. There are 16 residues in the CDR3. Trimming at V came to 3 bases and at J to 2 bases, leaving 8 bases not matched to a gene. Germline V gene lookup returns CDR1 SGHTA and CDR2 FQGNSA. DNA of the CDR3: TGTGCCAGCAGCTTCGAGCTTAGCGGGAGAGCCTACGAGCAGTACTTC. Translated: CASSFELSGRAYEQYF.

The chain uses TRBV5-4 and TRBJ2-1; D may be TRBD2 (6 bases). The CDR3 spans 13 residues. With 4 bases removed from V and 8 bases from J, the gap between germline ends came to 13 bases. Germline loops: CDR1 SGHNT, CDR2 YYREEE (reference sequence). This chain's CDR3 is CASSVGTLDEQFF. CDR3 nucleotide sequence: TGTGCCAGCAGCGTCGGGACTCTCGATGAGCAGTTCTTC.

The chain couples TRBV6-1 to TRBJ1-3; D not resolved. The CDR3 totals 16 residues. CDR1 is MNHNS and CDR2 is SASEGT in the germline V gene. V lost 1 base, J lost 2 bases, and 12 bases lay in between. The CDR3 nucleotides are TGTGCCAGCAGTGAAGGCCTTCCAGAACCTGGAAACACCATATATTTT. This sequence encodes CASSEGLPEPGNTIYF.

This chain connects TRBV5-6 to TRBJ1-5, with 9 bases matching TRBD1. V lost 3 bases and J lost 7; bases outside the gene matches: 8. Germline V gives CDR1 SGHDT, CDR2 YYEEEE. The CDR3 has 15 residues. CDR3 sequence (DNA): TGTGCCAGCAGCTGGGGGACAGGGAGAGGGCAGCCCCAGCATTTT. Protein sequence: CASSWGTGRGQPQHF.

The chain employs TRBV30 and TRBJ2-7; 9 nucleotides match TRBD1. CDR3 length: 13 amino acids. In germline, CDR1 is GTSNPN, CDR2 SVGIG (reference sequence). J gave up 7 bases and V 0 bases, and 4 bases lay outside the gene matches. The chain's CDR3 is CAWSVQGAEEQYF. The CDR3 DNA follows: TGTGCCTGGAGTGTACAGGGGGCGGAGGAGCAGTACTTC.

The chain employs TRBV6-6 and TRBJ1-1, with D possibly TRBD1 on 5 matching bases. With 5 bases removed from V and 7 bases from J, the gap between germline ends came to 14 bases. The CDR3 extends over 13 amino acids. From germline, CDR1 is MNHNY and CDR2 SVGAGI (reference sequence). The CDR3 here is CASSPAGLGEAFF. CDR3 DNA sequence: TGTGCCAGCAGTCCCGCAGGGTTGGGTGAAGCTTTCTTT.

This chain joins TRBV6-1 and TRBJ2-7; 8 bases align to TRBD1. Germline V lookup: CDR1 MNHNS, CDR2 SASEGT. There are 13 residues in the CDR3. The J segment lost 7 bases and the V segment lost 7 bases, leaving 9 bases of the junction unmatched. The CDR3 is CASNYRGWWEQYF. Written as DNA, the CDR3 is TGTGCCAGCAATTACAGGGGGTGGTGGGAGCAGTACTTC.

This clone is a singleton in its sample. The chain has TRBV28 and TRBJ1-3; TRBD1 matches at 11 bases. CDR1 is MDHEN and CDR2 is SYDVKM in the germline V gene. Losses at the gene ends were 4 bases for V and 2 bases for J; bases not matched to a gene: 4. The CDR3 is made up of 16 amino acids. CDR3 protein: CASSSWTGGPGNTIYF. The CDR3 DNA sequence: TGTGCCAGCAGTTCCTGGACAGGGGGCCCTGGAAACACCATATATTTT.

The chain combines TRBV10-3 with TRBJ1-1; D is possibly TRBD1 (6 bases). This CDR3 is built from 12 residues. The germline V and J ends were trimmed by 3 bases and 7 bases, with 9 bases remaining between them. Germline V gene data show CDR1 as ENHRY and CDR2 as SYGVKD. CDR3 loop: CAISEAGDEAFF. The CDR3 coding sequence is TGTGCCATCAGTGAAGCAGGGGATGAAGCTTTCTTT.